A single sample gave rise to the 19 T cell receptor beta chains below, sequenced in a study of OX40 agonist ivuxolimab in advanced cancers. Libraries were constructed by the immunoSEQ multiplex PCR assay. TCRdb stores this immuneACCESS table with in-frame sequences only. Part of the clones is absent; in the studies checked, under half of the shortfall reflects unresolved V genes, and no reason is known for the rest. In this sample the table shows tens of thousands of clones, roughly 87% of which occur a single time. The top ten hold roughly 11% of the sample. Sequencing used CD4+ or CD8+ T cells sorted from blood, obtained in a trial of the OX40 agonist ivuxolimab. These receptors all come from an adult with an advanced solid tumor such as melanoma, head and neck, liver or kidney cancer.

This clone was found once. CDR3 in DNA: TGTGCCAGCTCACCGTTACCCGAGGGGTCCACCGGGGAGCTGTTTTTT. The encoded protein is CASSPLPEGSTGELFF. The genes are TRBV18 and TRBJ2-2; D possibly uses TRBD1 or TRBD2 (5 bases each). V shed 3 bases and J shed 4 bases, with 15 bases lying between them. The CDR3 runs to 16 residues. Germline V gene data show CDR1 as KGHSH and CDR2 as LQKENI.

J is TRBJ1-6 and V is TRBV7-9; D is ambiguous. The CDR3 loop spans 12 amino acids. Germline V gene data show CDR1 as SEHNR and CDR2 as FQNEAQ (reference sequence). V lost 6 bases to trimming and J lost 9 bases, with 9 bases between them. The CDR3 here is CASRDVSSPLHF. DNA for the CDR3: TGTGCCAGCAGGGATGTCAGTTCACCCCTCCACTTT.

V usage is TRBV28 and J usage is TRBJ1-2, with a tentative D call TRBD1 (6 bases). The CDR3 is 15 amino acids. V gave up 6 bases and J gave up 7 bases, with 21 bases separating them. Germline loops: CDR1 MDHEN, CDR2 SYDVKM. In DNA form, the CDR3 reads TGTGCCAGCAGATCCTTTGGGGGGCGCTTCGGTGGCTACACCTTC. Translated: CASRSFGGRFGGYTF.

This clone has only one observation. The chain carries TRBV11-3 and TRBJ2-7, with 8 bases identical to TRBD1. The CDR3 totals 15 residues. V was pared by 5 bases and J by 2 bases, with 8 bases of the junction left unmatched. Germline V gene sequence: CDR1 SGHNT, CDR2 YENEEA. CDR3: CASSPGGDRAYEQYF. The CDR3 DNA is TGTGCCAGCAGCCCAGGGGGCGACAGGGCCTACGAGCAGTACTTC. The full variable domain, in which reference TRBV11-3 and TRBJ2-7 provide the parts outside the CDR3, is EAGVVQSPRYKIIEKKQPVAFWCNPISGHNTLYWYLQNLGQGPELLIRYENEEAVDDSQLPKDRFSAERLKGVDSTLKIQPAELGDSAVYLCASSPGGDRAYEQYFGPGTRLTVT.

This chain connects TRBV28 to TRBJ2-1, with 7 bases aligning to TRBD1. Germline V gene lookup returns CDR1 MDHEN and CDR2 SYDVKM. The CDR3 has 15 residues. Losses at the gene ends were 5 bases for V and 2 bases for J; bases not matched to a gene: 6. The CDR3 bases are TGTGCCAGCAGTATCCACCAGGGGGCCTACAATGAGCAGTTCTTC. This gives the protein CASSIHQGAYNEQFF. Variable domain in full (rest from reference TRBV28 and TRBJ2-1): DVKVTQSSRYLVKRTGEKVFLECVQDMDHENMFWYRQDPGLGLRLIYFSYDVKMKEKGDIPEGYSVSREKKERFSLILESASTNQTSMYLCASSIHQGAYNEQFFGPGTRLTVL.

The chain employs TRBV4-2 and TRBJ2-1; D is ambiguous. CDR1 is LGHNA and CDR2 is YNFKEQ in the germline V gene. V gave up 0 bases and J gave up 16 bases, with 16 bases separating them. This CDR3 has 13 residues. CDR3 amino acids: CASSQEPGISYFF. In nucleotides, the CDR3 is TGTGCCAGCAGCCAAGAACCGGGCATCAGCTATTTCTTC.

V and J are TRBV7-9 and TRBJ1-6; D unresolved. V was cut by 5 bases and J by 8 bases, with 10 bases left in between. Germline CDR1 reads SEHNR; CDR2 reads FQNEAQ (reference sequence). CDR3 size: 13 residues. CDR3 loop: CASSIVTYSPLHF. DNA of the CDR3: TGTGCCAGCAGCATAGTCACTTATTCACCCCTCCACTTT. The variable domain in full, with the rest retrieved from reference TRBV7-9 and TRBJ1-6, is DTGVSQNPRHKITKRGQNVTFRCDPISEHNRLYWYRQTLGQGPEFLTYFQNEAQLEKSRLLSDRFSAERPKGSFSTLEIQRTEQGDSAMYLCASSIVTYSPLHFGNGTRLTVT.

The J gene is TRBJ2-3, the V gene TRBV9; 9 nucleotides line up with TRBD2. Germline V gives CDR1 SGDLS, CDR2 YYNGEE. CDR3 size: 17 residues. Trimming at V came to 0 bases and at J to 2 bases, leaving 7 bases not matched to a gene. The DNA of the CDR3 is TGTGCCAGCAGCGTAGCACCCAGCGGGAGGACCACAGATACGCAGTATTTT. It translates to CASSVAPSGRTTDTQYF.

This clone was found once. The V call is TRBV11-2, the J call TRBJ2-7, with D unresolved. V dropped 4 bases and J dropped 0 bases, with 13 bases sitting between them. The CDR3 has 15 amino acids. Germline loops: CDR1 SGHAT, CDR2 FQNNGV. CDR3 sequence reads: CASSSTWPDSYEQYF. CDR3 nucleotides: TGTGCCAGCAGCTCAACCTGGCCCGACTCCTACGAGCAGTACTTC.

The chain couples TRBV2 to TRBJ2-4; no definite D call. The germline V gene has CDR1 SNHLY and CDR2 FYNNEI. CDR3 size: 16 residues. The V end was cut by 9 bases, the J end by 0 bases, with 18 bases between. The CDR3 DNA follows: TGTGCCAGTACCCCATCACTAATCTTAGCCAAAAACATTCAGTACTTC. As protein: CASTPSLILAKNIQYF.

The rearrangement links TRBV19 to TRBJ1-1; TRBD1 matches 7 bases. V shed 5 bases, J shed 8 bases, and the junction held 23 bases outside the gene matches. The CDR3 loop spans 18 amino acids. The V gene's germline CDR1 is LNHDA and CDR2 SQIVND (reference sequence). The CDR3 reads CASSRYRGGTLGQKEAFF. The CDR3 bases are TGTGCCAGTAGTCGGTACAGGGGAGGAACACTCGGGCAAAAGGAAGCTTTCTTT.

The chain couples TRBV28 to TRBJ1-4; the match to TRBD1 covers 9 bases. V lost 2 bases and J lost 8; bases outside the gene matches: 9. Germline loops: CDR1 MDHEN, CDR2 SYDVKM. This CDR3 has 16 residues. As DNA, the CDR3 is TGTGCCAGCAGTTTACTCGGACAGGGGTTAAGGGAAAAACTGTTTTTT. This gives the protein CASSLLGQGLREKLFF.

The CDR3 DNA sequence: TGTGCCAGCAGTTCCACAGGGGGCCTTAACACCGGGGAGCTGTTTTTT. Translation gives CASSSTGGLNTGELFF. This sequence joins TRBV27 and TRBJ2-2, with 9 bases fitting TRBD1. The CDR3 contains 16 residues. The germline gives CDR1 MNHEY, CDR2 SMNVEV (reference sequence). V lost 4 bases, J lost 2 bases, and 5 bases stayed unmatched.

The rearrangement joins TRBV27 to TRBJ2-7; perhaps TRBD1 as D (6 bases). Trimming removed 6 bases from V and 2 bases from J, with 14 bases in between. CDR1 and CDR2 from the germline V gene are MNHEY and SMNVEV (reference sequence). This CDR3 spans 14 amino acids. The CDR3 spells CASSLNRDTYEQYF. The CDR3 DNA reads as TGTGCCAGCAGCCTTAACCGGGACACCTACGAGCAGTACTTC.

With respect to this clone: One junction end does not reproduce the germline sequence, and a read error may be involved. The gene calls are TRBV6-1 and TRBJ2-7; 7 nucleotides match TRBD1. The germline gives CDR1 MNHNS, CDR2 SASEGT. This CDR3 has 17 residues. The CDR3 DNA is TGTGCCAGCAGAGAACGGAAGACGGGACAGTTCTCCCACGAGCAGTACTTC. This translates into CASRERKTGQFSHEQYF.

This chain connects TRBV28 to TRBJ2-7, with a possible D match to TRBD2 (6 bases). Germline V CDR1 and CDR2: MDHEN, SYDVKM. The CDR3 spans 15 residues. V was trimmed by 6 bases and J by 1 base, leaving 16 bases between them. The CDR3: CASSLAGTPSYEQYF. The CDR3 DNA is TGTGCCAGCAGCCTTGCCGGGACTCCTTCCTACGAGCAGTACTTC.

The chain combines TRBV6-6 with TRBJ2-7, with 10 nucleotides matching TRBD2. Looked up from germline, CDR1 is MNHNY and CDR2 is SVGAGI (reference sequence). V shed 6 bases and J 0 bases; nucleotides not matched to a gene: 5. The CDR3 runs to 15 residues. CDR3 in DNA: TGTGCCAGCAGCCCTAGACTAGCGGGCTCCTACGAGCAGTACTTC. This translates into CASSPRLAGSYEQYF.

This rearrangement joins TRBV7-3 to TRBJ2-3; D uncertain. The CDR3 contains 16 residues. The germline gives CDR1 SGHTA, CDR2 FQGTGA. Trimming pared 1 base from V and 1 base from J, leaving 12 bases between. CDR3 DNA: TGTGCCAGCAGCTTAAGGCCTTCCTTGGGCACAGATACGCAGTATTTT. This gives the protein CASSLRPSLGTDTQYF.

The chain joins TRBV7-6 to TRBJ2-5; 7 bases map to TRBD1. The assigned J gene may be wrong: the sequence end matches TRBJ2-7 better. Germline lookup yields CDR1 SGHVS and CDR2 FNYEAQ. CDR3 length equals 14 residues. CDR3 amino acids: CASSLSGTVGEQYF. The CDR3 DNA reads TGTGCCAGCAGCTTAAGTGGGACAGTAGGCGAGCAGTACTTC.